Following are 31 T cell receptor beta chains from one sample sequenced in a study of neurological immune-mediated disorders. Time point defined: longitudinal time-point 1 (baseline). Via MiXCR, TCRdb re-called the 5' RACE reads, giving one row per CDR3 protein. The table records some 68,000 distinct CDR3 sequences, approximately 13% of them present only once. Specimen: PBMCs. Every receptor here comes from a female donor with HTLV-1-associated myelopathy (HAM/TSP).

The chain carries TRBV30 and TRBJ2-7; 10 nucleotides match TRBD1. The CDR3 consists of 13 residues. V lost 3 bases, J lost 3 bases, and 2 bases stayed unmatched. Germline-derived CDR1 and CDR2 are GTSNPN and SVGIG (reference sequence). The CDR3 coding sequence is TGTGCCTGGAGCCGGGACAGGGGCTACGAGCAGTACTTC. Protein product: CAWSRDRGYEQYF.

Within the sample, this clonotype is medium-sized. CDR3 loop: CASSLDAGGDQPQHF. The CDR3 DNA is TGCGCCAGCAGCTTGGATGCGGGAGGCGATCAGCCCCAGCATTTT. This rearrangement joins TRBV5-1 to TRBJ1-5, with no clear D. Trimming took off 0 bases at V and 5 bases at J, with 12 bases between the two ends. This CDR3 is 15 amino acids long. Looked up from germline, CDR1 is SGHRS and CDR2 is YFSETQ.

Ten or more counts support this clonotype. This chain connects TRBV14 to TRBJ1-6; 7 nucleotides line up with TRBD1. The CDR3 is 13 residues long. Germline-derived CDR1 and CDR2 are SGHDN and FVKESK. Trimming removed 4 bases from V and 11 bases from J; junction bases left unmatched: 5. CDR3 sequence (DNA): TGTGCCAGCAGCCGGGACAGTTGGGCACCCCTCCACTTT. Protein: CASSRDSWAPLHF. Using reference TRBV14 and TRBJ1-6 for the parts outside the CDR3, the full variable domain is EAGVTQFPSHSVIEKGQTVTLRCDPISGHDNLYWYRRVMGKEIKFLLHFVKESKQDESGMPNNRFLAERTGGTYSTLKVQPAELEDSGVYFCASSRDSWAPLHFGNGTRLTVT.

At least ten counts were recorded for this clonotype. V gene TRBV10-3 combines with J gene TRBJ1-5; no clear D. This CDR3 contains 13 residues. Germline lookup yields CDR1 ENHRY and CDR2 SYGVKD. Trimming pared 2 bases from V and 4 bases from J, leaving 6 bases between. CDR3 residues: CAISEGLNQPQHF. The CDR3 bases are TGTGCCATCAGTGAGGGACTAAATCAGCCCCAGCATTTT.

This clonotype was seen ten or more times. The V and J genes are TRBV7-2 and TRBJ1-2; D is perhaps TRBD1 (6 bases). The germline V and J ends were trimmed by 5 bases and 8 bases, with 15 bases remaining between them. The CDR3 extends over 13 amino acids. Germline-derived CDR1 and CDR2 are SGHTA and FQGNSA. CDR3 loop: CASSLGGAGGYTF. The CDR3 region has the DNA TGTGCCAGCAGCCTAGGGGGGGCAGGAGGCTACACCTTC.

Ten or more counts support this clonotype. The chain couples TRBV5-1 to TRBJ1-2, with D unresolved. CDR3 length: 13 residues. The germline V and J ends were trimmed by 3 bases and 4 bases, with 10 bases remaining between them. CDR1 is SGHRS and CDR2 is YFSETQ in the germline V gene. Here the CDR3 reads CASSYLGSYGYTF. The CDR3 bases are TGCGCCAGCAGCTATCTCGGGTCCTATGGCTACACCTTC.

In this sample, this clonotype turned up many times. CDR3 amino acids: CASSIDRGPLSTQYF. DNA of the CDR3: TGCGCCAGCAGCATTGACAGGGGCCCCCTTAGTACGCAGTATTTT. V and J are TRBV5-1 and TRBJ2-3, with TRBD1 matching over 8 bases. The CDR3 consists of 15 residues. The V gene end was trimmed by 4 bases and the J gene end by 8 bases; junction bases not matched to a gene: 12. Germline V CDR1 and CDR2: SGHRS, YFSETQ.

This chain joins TRBV5-1 and TRBJ2-7; 8 nucleotides match TRBD1. Germline V CDR1 and CDR2: SGHRS, YFSETQ. The CDR3 spans 18 residues. V was clipped by 4 bases and J by 1 base; unmatched bases: 16. CDR3 in DNA: TGCGCCAGCAGCCTGTTCCCCTTTGGGCAGGGGGCTTCCTACGAGCAGTACTTC. Protein product: CASSLFPFGQGASYEQYF.

This clonotype was seen only a few times. This chain links TRBV5-1 with TRBJ1-1; D possibly corresponds to TRBD1 (5 bases). Germline-derived CDR1 and CDR2 are SGHRS and YFSETQ. This CDR3 spans 14 amino acids. The germline V and J ends were trimmed by 6 bases and 3 bases, with 15 bases remaining between them. The CDR3 reads CASKVGAGDTEAFF. CDR3 sequence (DNA): TGCGCCAGCAAAGTTGGGGCCGGGGACACTGAAGCTTTCTTT. Based on the CDR3 plus reference TRBV5-1 and TRBJ1-1, the full variable domain is KAGVTQTPRYLIKTRGQQVTLSCSPISGHRSVSWYQQTPGQGLQFLFEYFSETQRNKGNFPGRFSGRQFSNSRSEMNVSTLELGDSALYLCASKVGAGDTEAFFGQGTRLTVV.

This clonotype was picked up many times. The rearrangement uses TRBV5-1 and TRBJ1-2; unclear D gene. This CDR3 contains 12 residues. Between the trimmed V and J ends, which lost 1 base and 8 bases, there was a span of 9 bases. Germline CDR1 and CDR2: SGHRS and YFSETQ. CDR3 nucleotide sequence: TGCGCCAGCAGCTTGTCACAGAGAGGCTACACCTTC. Encoded protein: CASSLSQRGYTF. The whole variable domain, remainder taken from reference TRBV5-1 and TRBJ1-2, is KAGVTQTPRYLIKTRGQQVTLSCSPISGHRSVSWYQQTPGQGLQFLFEYFSETQRNKGNFPGRFSGRQFSNSRSEMNVSTLELGDSALYLCASSLSQRGYTFGSGTRLTVV.

The sample holds a few counts of this clonotype. The gene calls are TRBV7-8 and TRBJ2-6; 9 nucleotides match TRBD1. With 0 bases clipped from V and 4 bases from J, the junction kept 10 bases outside the gene matches. The CDR3 extends over 19 amino acids. Per germline, CDR1 SGHVS and CDR2 FQNEAQ. The CDR3 bases are TGTGCCAGCAGCTTAGCCGGGACAGGGACGGAGTTGGGGGCCAACGTCCTGACTTTC. This sequence encodes CASSLAGTGTELGANVLTF.

This clonotype was recorded many times. CDR3 nucleotides: TGCGCCAGCAGCTCACAGGGGAAAGACACCGGGGAGCTGTTTTTT. It translates to CASSSQGKDTGELFF. The chain joins TRBV5-1 to TRBJ2-2; 7 bases line up with TRBD1. J gave up 3 bases and V 3 bases, and 5 bases lay outside the gene matches. CDR1 is SGHRS and CDR2 is YFSETQ in the germline V gene. The CDR3 consists of 15 residues.

The rearrangement uses TRBV7-8 and TRBJ1-5; D is undetermined. With 1 base removed from V and 4 bases from J, the gap between germline ends came to 14 bases. This CDR3 spans 16 amino acids. Germline CDR1 SGHVS, CDR2 FQNEAQ. CDR3 DNA: TGTGCCAGCAGCTTAGGCGGTAGTAATAGAAATCAGCCCCAGCATTTT. Encoded protein: CASSLGGSNRNQPQHF.

In this sample, this clonotype turned up many times. This sequence joins TRBV27 and TRBJ2-1; 11 bases fit TRBD2. The germline CDR1 and CDR2 sequences are MNHEY and SMNVEV (reference sequence). V lost 3 bases and J lost 2; bases outside the gene matches: 6. This CDR3 is built from 17 residues. CDR3 nucleotides: TGTGCCAGCAGTTTCCCGTCGACTAGCGGGGCCTACAATGAGCAGTTCTTC. As protein: CASSFPSTSGAYNEQFF.

The sample holds many counts of this clonotype. The chain uses TRBV4-1 and TRBJ1-2; a weak D match, TRBD1 (6 bases). Germline V CDR1 and CDR2: MGHRA, YSYEKL. Deletions cut 1 base from V and 7 bases from J, with 13 bases between. There are 14 residues in the CDR3. CDR3 residues: CASSQATGRSGYTF. The CDR3 DNA is TGCGCCAGCAGCCAAGCAACAGGGAGGAGTGGCTACACCTTC.

This clonotype came up many times. The genes are TRBV20-1 and TRBJ2-7, with 8 positions matching TRBD2. CDR1 and CDR2 (germline): DFQATT, SNEGSKA (reference sequence). After removal of 3 bases from V and 2 bases from J, the junction contained 12 bases not matched to a gene. The CDR3 covers 16 residues. The CDR3 loop reads CSASGFLAGFAYEQYF. In DNA, the CDR3 is TGCAGTGCTAGTGGTTTCCTAGCGGGTTTCGCCTACGAGCAGTACTTC.

This clonotype was recorded at least ten times. The chain recombines TRBV29-1 with TRBJ2-7; maybe TRBD2 (7 bases). V was trimmed by 7 bases and J by 5 bases, leaving 21 bases between them. CDR1 SQVTM and CDR2 ANQGSEA come from the germline V gene. CDR3 length: 14 amino acids. The CDR3 here is CSARTGGGTNEQYF. The CDR3 DNA reads as TGCAGCGCCCGAACCGGGGGCGGGACTAACGAGCAGTACTTC.

This clonotype was counted at least ten times. This chain connects TRBV5-1 to TRBJ2-3, with 9 bases that match TRBD1. The CDR3 sequence is 16 residues long. Trimming took 0 bases from V and 4 from J; bases not matched to a gene: 6. CDR1 SGHRS and CDR2 YFSETQ come from the germline V gene. The CDR3 sequence is CASSLGGTGGADTQYF. CDR3 sequence (DNA): TGCGCCAGCAGCTTGGGAGGAACAGGGGGCGCAGATACGCAGTATTTT.

This clonotype was seen a single time. A much bigger clone sits one base away, suggesting this may be a read error. The rearrangement links TRBV7-2 to TRBJ2-5, with D perhaps matching TRBD2 (6 bases). Germline V gene lookup returns CDR1 SGHTA and CDR2 FQGNSA. This CDR3 has 15 amino acids. CDR3 in amino acids: CVSGKRGSSQETQYF. The CDR3, as DNA: TGTGTCAGCGGAAAACGGGGGAGCTCCCAAGAGACCCAGTACTTC.

This clonotype was seen many times. The genes are TRBV7-9 and TRBJ2-1, with D possibly being TRBD1 or TRBD2 (6 bases each). The CDR3 is made up of 12 amino acids. V was shortened by 5 bases and J by 10 bases, with 12 bases between the two germline ends. The V gene's germline CDR1 is SEHNR and CDR2 FQNEAQ (reference sequence). CDR3 bases: TGTGCCAGCAGCCCCGGGGGCGGCGAGCAGTTCTTC. It is translated as CASSPGGGEQFF.

Ten or more counts support this clonotype. The chain has TRBV12-3 or TRBV12-4 and TRBJ1-5; 8 nucleotides align to TRBD1. CDR3 length equals 17 residues. J was trimmed by 1 base and V by 3 bases; bases with no gene match: 8. The CDR3 bases are TGTGCCAGCAGTTTTGGCAGGGGGCCTTGGAGCAATCAGCCCCAGCATTTT. Translated, it gives CASSFGRGPWSNQPQHF.

This clonotype showed up many times. V usage is TRBV2 and J usage is TRBJ2-1; TRBD1 might be the D (5 bases). The V end lost 0 bases, the J end lost 5 bases, and 14 bases lay between the germline ends. This CDR3 is 16 amino acids long. CDR1 and CDR2 from the germline V gene are SNHLY and FYNNEI. CDR3 residues: CASSEALRQINNEQFF. In DNA form, the CDR3 reads TGTGCCAGCAGTGAAGCGTTGAGACAGATTAACAATGAGCAGTTCTTC.

V gene TRBV4-1 combines with J gene TRBJ2-3; D possibly uses TRBD1 or TRBD2 (7 bases each). This CDR3 has 19 residues. Trimming shortened V by 0 bases and J by 2 bases, and 21 bases separated the two germline ends. Germline lookup yields CDR1 MGHRA and CDR2 YSYEKL. Here the CDR3 DNA reads TGCGCCAGCAGCCAAGATCAGGGGGGGGGGCGTCTTAACACAGATACGCAGTATTTT. It encodes CASSQDQGGGRLNTDTQYF.

V and J are TRBV10-3 and TRBJ2-1; a possible D gene is TRBD1 (6 bases). The V and J ends lost 0 bases and 6 bases respectively, with 15 bases between them. Germline CDR1 reads ENHRY; CDR2 reads SYGVKD. The CDR3 spans 16 residues. Written as DNA, the CDR3 is TGTGCCATCAGTGAGTCACCTAGTGGGGGCAGCAATGAGCAGTTCTTC. Protein: CAISESPSGGSNEQFF.

This clonotype was observed many times. V and J are TRBV9 and TRBJ2-6; no firm D call. This CDR3 spans 16 amino acids. CDR1 SGDLS and CDR2 YYNGEE come from the germline V gene. V was shortened by 0 bases and J by 0 bases, with 7 bases between the two germline ends. The CDR3 region is CASSVGTVSGANVLTF. The CDR3 nucleotides read TGTGCCAGCAGCGTAGGGACGGTCTCTGGGGCCAACGTCCTGACTTTC.

In its sample, this clonotype was seen many times. The chain employs TRBV6-5 and TRBJ1-2; 10 bases are a match to TRBD1. Germline V gene data show CDR1 as MNHEY and CDR2 as SVGAGI. The V gene end was trimmed by 5 bases and the J gene end by 6 bases; junction bases not matched to a gene: 6. This CDR3 is built from 14 residues. CDR3 sequence reads: CASSTRQGADGYTF. DNA of the CDR3: TGTGCCAGCAGTACCAGACAGGGGGCGGATGGCTACACCTTC.

This clonotype showed up many times. This chain links TRBV7-9 with TRBJ1-4, with D tentatively TRBD1 (6 bases). The CDR3 extends over 15 amino acids. V was pared by 5 bases and J by 3 bases, with 13 bases between. Germline V gene lookup returns CDR1 SEHNR and CDR2 FQNEAQ (reference sequence). CDR3 amino acids: CASSPSGQPNEKLFF. The CDR3 DNA reads as TGTGCCAGCAGCCCCTCTGGACAGCCTAATGAAAAACTGTTTTTT.

This clonotype showed up many times. A junction end diverges from the germline sequence, so it may reflect a read error. The V call is TRBV10-3, the J call TRBJ2-5; perhaps TRBD2 as D (5 bases). Germline V lookup: CDR1 ENHRY, CDR2 SYGVKD. The CDR3 contains 14 residues. The CDR3 bases are TGTGCCATCAGTGTCCCGGGATCCCAAGCGACCCAGTACTTC. Encoded protein: CAISVPGSQATQYF.

This clonotype was seen repeatedly, ten times or more. J is TRBJ2-6 and V is TRBV20-1; 8 bases align to TRBD1. Germline trimming cut 5 bases from V and 2 bases from J; bases unmatched to any gene: 5. Looked up from germline, CDR1 is DFQATT and CDR2 is SNEGSKA (reference sequence). The CDR3 is 15 residues long. As DNA, the CDR3 is TGCAGTGCTCAACAGGGGGTTGCTGGGGCCAACGTCCTGACTTTC. This gives the protein CSAQQGVAGANVLTF.

There are many counts of this clonotype. The rearrangement uses TRBV7-2 and TRBJ2-1; no firm D call. Trimming removed 1 base at V and 11 bases at J, with 9 bases between. The CDR3 sequence is 12 residues long. Germline values: CDR1 SGHTA, CDR2 FQGNSA. The CDR3 DNA is TGTGCCAGCAGCTTAGAGGGTATCCAGCAGTTCTTC. Translation gives CASSLEGIQQFF.

The chain recombines TRBV6-5 with TRBJ2-7; possibly TRBD1 for D (6 bases). Deletions cut 6 bases from V and 4 bases from J, with 7 bases between. The CDR3 has 11 residues. In germline, CDR1 is MNHEY, CDR2 SVGAGI. The DNA of the CDR3 is TGTGCCAGCAGGACAGGATACGAGCAGTACTTC. As protein: CASRTGYEQYF.